This T cell receptor beta chain was obtained from a study of Ad26.COV2.S vaccination and SARS-CoV-2 variants. Regarding the study as a whole: With respect to non-spike TCR breadth, vaccine and placebo recipients were similar. Analyses that measured TCR breadth and depth may have underestimated total T cell responses. Reported findings describe substantial breadth in spike-specific CD8+ and CD4+ T cell responses following vaccination.

On this clone itself: Its antigen is as yet unknown.

The method was immunoSEQ multiplex PCR; TCRdb's version includes in-frame clones alone and lacks a portion of them. The sample consists of 150,000 to 200,000 clones, 87% of them appearing once. Material: peripheral blood, obtained after recovery from COVID-19. This sequence originates from a human donor who had recovered from COVID-19.

The CDR3 DNA reads as TGTGCCATCAGTGGACTAGCGGGAAGCACAGATACGCAGTATTTT. This codes for CAISGLAGSTDTQYF. The rearrangement joins TRBV10-3 to TRBJ2-3; TRBD2 aligns across 11 bases. V shed 4 bases and J 0 bases; nucleotides not matched to a gene: 0. From germline, CDR1 is ENHRY and CDR2 SYGVKD. The CDR3 loop spans 15 amino acids.